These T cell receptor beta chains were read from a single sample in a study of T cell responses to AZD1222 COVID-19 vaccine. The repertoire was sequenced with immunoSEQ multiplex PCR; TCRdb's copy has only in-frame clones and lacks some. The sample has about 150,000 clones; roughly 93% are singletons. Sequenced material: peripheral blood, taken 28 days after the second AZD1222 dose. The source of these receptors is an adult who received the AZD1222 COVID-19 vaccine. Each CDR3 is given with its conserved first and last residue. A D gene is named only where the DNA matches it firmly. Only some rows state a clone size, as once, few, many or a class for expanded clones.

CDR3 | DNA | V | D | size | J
CASSLQGRGLYGYTF | TGTGCCAGTAGTCTCCAGGGAAGAGGGCTCTATGGCTACACCTTC | TRBV19 | . | . | TRBJ1-2
CASSEGRGPLNEQFF | TGTGCCAGCAGTGAAGGCAGGGGCCCGCTCAATGAGCAGTTCTTC | TRBV2 | . | . | TRBJ2-1
CASSERRNTEAFF | TGTGCCAGCAGTGAACGCCGGAACACTGAAGCTTTCTTT | TRBV25-1 | . | . | TRBJ1-1
CATRVGAPNTEAFF | TGTGCCACCAGGGTGGGGGCCCCGAACACTGAAGCTTTCTTT | TRBV10-3 | . | once | TRBJ1-1
CASSVTGTYGYTF | TGTGCCAGCAGCGTAACCGGGACCTATGGCTACACCTTC | TRBV7-2 | . | . | TRBJ1-2
CASQAGEVYNEQFF | TGCGCCTCCCAAGCGGGAGAAGTCTACAATGAGCAGTTCTTC | TRBV5-1 | TRBD2 | . | TRBJ2-1
CASRATANVLTF | TGTGCCAGCAGGGCCACGGCCAACGTCCTGACTTTC | TRBV12-3/TRBV12-4 | . | . | TRBJ2-6
CASSLIMNTEAFF | TGTGCCAGCAGCCTAATTATGAACACTGAAGCTTTCTTT | TRBV11-2 | . | . | TRBJ1-1
CASSSPLDREQFF | TGTGCCAGCAGCTCCCCTCTAGATCGTGAGCAGTTCTTC | TRBV7-3 | . | . | TRBJ2-1
CASSRRGSGNEQFF | TGCGCCAGCAGTAGGCGGGGGTCAGGGAATGAGCAGTTCTTC | TRBV5-1 | TRBD2 | . | TRBJ2-1
CAWSRSARTEAFF | TGTGCCTGGAGTCGTTCGGCCAGGACTGAAGCTTTCTTT | TRBV30 | . | . | TRBJ1-1
CASSANRGAHTSNQPQHF | TGTGCCAGTAGTGCCAATCGGGGGGCTCATACTAGCAATCAGCCCCAGCATTTT | TRBV19 | . | few | TRBJ1-5
CASSLDPRTEAFF | TGTGCCAGCAGCTTAGATCCCCGGACTGAAGCTTTCTTT | TRBV11-3 | . | . | TRBJ1-1
CATSRERTSGQPQHF | TGTGCCACCAGCAGAGAACGGACCAGTGGGCAGCCCCAGCATTTT | TRBV15 | . | . | TRBJ1-5
CASSYGSNEQFF | TGTGCCAGCAGTTACGGTAGCAATGAGCAGTTCTTC | TRBV6-2/TRBV6-3 | . | . | TRBJ2-1
CASSFSEPGDNEQFF | TGTGCCAGCAGCTTCAGCGAACCGGGCGACAATGAGCAGTTCTTC | TRBV7-9 | . | . | TRBJ2-1
CASSARVDTEAFF | TGTGCCAGCTCAGCCCGGGTGGACACTGAAGCTTTCTTT | TRBV18 | . | . | TRBJ1-1
CASSFWGDATGELFF | TGCGCCAGCAGCTTCTGGGGGGACGCCACCGGGGAGCTGTTTTTT | TRBV5-1 | . | . | TRBJ2-2
CASSERARGQPQHF | TGTGCCAGCAGTGAACGGGCGCGGGGGCAGCCCCAGCATTTT | TRBV2 | . | . | TRBJ1-5
CASSPGSSYNSPLHF | TGTGCCAGCAGCCCAGGGAGCTCCTATAATTCACCCCTCCACTTT | TRBV3-1/TRBV3-2 | . | once | TRBJ1-6
CASSLEVNTEAFF | TGTGCCAGCAGCTTAGAAGTGAACACTGAAGCTTTCTTT | TRBV7-2 | . | . | TRBJ1-1
CASSYSAQGGSTEAFF | TGTGCCAGCAGTTACTCGGCACAGGGAGGAAGCACTGAAGCTTTCTTT | TRBV6-5 | . | . | TRBJ1-1
CASSTIGNSNQPQHF | TGTGCCAGCTCAACCATCGGCAATAGCAATCAGCCCCAGCATTTT | TRBV18 | . | . | TRBJ1-5
CASSLGQGHGYTF | TGCGCCAGCAGCTTGGGGCAGGGGCATGGCTACACCTTC | TRBV5-1 | . | . | TRBJ1-2
CACSGAPNSPLHF | TGTGCCTGTTCCGGTGCCCCTAATTCACCCCTCCACTTT | TRBV2 | . | . | TRBJ1-6
CASTSKGNTEAFF | TGTGCCAGCACCTCGAAGGGGAACACTGAAGCTTTCTTT | TRBV6-5 | . | . | TRBJ1-1
CATSRPDRIYGYTF | TGTGCCACCAGCAGACCCGACAGGATCTATGGCTACACCTTC | TRBV15 | . | . | TRBJ1-2
CASSPTSNEQFF | TGTGCCAGCAGCCCCACTAGCAATGAGCAGTTCTTC | TRBV12-3/TRBV12-4 | . | . | TRBJ2-1
CASSLVVPAEQFF | TGTGCCAGCAGCTTAGTAGTCCCGGCAGAGCAGTTCTTC | TRBV11-2 | . | . | TRBJ2-1
CASSTQGAGDEQYF | TGCGCCAGCAGCACACAGGGGGCAGGGGACGAGCAGTACTTC | TRBV5-1 | TRBD1 | . | TRBJ2-7
CASSFDPPPALFF | TGTGCCAGCAGTTTCGACCCACCTCCGGCACTGTTTTTT | TRBV12-3/TRBV12-4 | . | . | TRBJ1-4
CAWNTGGTSNQPQHF | TGTGCCTGGAATACCGGGGGCACTAGCAATCAGCCCCAGCATTTT | TRBV30 | . | . | TRBJ1-5
CASSLGGDGNSPLHF | TGTGCCAGCAGCTTAGGCGGGGACGGTAATTCACCCCTCCACTTT | TRBV7-2 | . | . | TRBJ1-6
CASSYSGQINYGYTF | TGTGCCAGCAGTTACTCAGGACAGATTAACTATGGCTACACCTTC | TRBV6-2/TRBV6-3 | . | . | TRBJ1-2
CASSQMDREKAEAFF | TGTGCCAGCAGCCAGATGGACAGGGAGAAAGCTGAAGCTTTCTTT | TRBV4-2 | TRBD1 | . | TRBJ1-1
CASSVDRTYEQYF | TGCGCCAGCAGCGTAGACAGGACCTACGAGCAGTACTTC | TRBV5-1 | . | once | TRBJ2-7
CASSVEGVSNQPQHF | TGTGCCAGCAGCGTAGAGGGGGTCAGCAATCAGCCCCAGCATTTT | TRBV9 | . | . | TRBJ1-5
CASSLRQGGDYGYTF | TGTGCCAGCAGCTTGAGGCAGGGGGGTGACTATGGCTACACCTTC | TRBV7-9 | TRBD1 | . | TRBJ1-2
CASTRGREQFF | TGTGCCAGCACCCGGGGGAGAGAGCAGTTCTTC | TRBV6-5 | . | . | TRBJ2-1
CASLGTFGANEKLFF | TGTGCCAGCCTTGGGACTTTTGGAGCTAATGAAAAACTGTTTTTT | TRBV7-8 | . | . | TRBJ1-4
CASSLGQGRSINYGYTF | TGTGCCAGCAGCTTAGGACAGGGTAGAAGCATTAACTATGGCTACACCTTC | TRBV7-3 | TRBD1 | . | TRBJ1-2
CASSLREGTPYYEQYF | TGCGCCAGCAGCTTAAGGGAAGGGACCCCCTACTACGAGCAGTACTTC | TRBV5-1 | . | . | TRBJ2-7